Each of the 26 T cell receptor beta chains below was sequenced from the same sample in a study of cytomegalovirus exposure and HLA in healthy donors. PCR was performed using 60 Vbeta and 13 Jbeta primers. Clones were sequenced by immunoSEQ multiplex PCR, and TCRdb holds only the in-frame ones, with some missing. In the table there are 25,000 to 40,000 clones, 35% to 55% of which are singletons. Sequencing used PBMCs. These receptors came from a woman between 45 and 60 years old in good health and CMV-seronegative.

The chain recombines TRBV5-4 with TRBJ2-1; 7 bases agree with TRBD1. Trimming took 1 base from V and 8 from J; bases not matched to a gene: 6. The CDR3 totals 14 residues. The germline CDR1 and CDR2 sequences are SGHNT and YYREEE (reference sequence). The CDR3 coding sequence is TGTGCCAGCAGCTTGAGGCAGGGGGTGCATGAGCAGTTCTTC. Translation gives CASSLRQGVHEQFF.

This clone has only a few counts. This chain links TRBV4-1 with TRBJ1-5; no firm D call. The germline CDR1 and CDR2 sequences are MGHRA and YSYEKL. The CDR3 extends over 15 amino acids. Trimming removed 4 bases from V and 2 bases from J, with 12 bases in between. As DNA, the CDR3 is TGCGCCAGCAGCCCCCCCTTTTCGGGCAATCAGCCCCAGCATTTT. It codes for CASSPPFSGNQPQHF.

The table lists this clone with a count of one. This sequence joins TRBV6-6 and TRBJ2-1, with 10 bases that match TRBD1. Per the germline V gene, CDR1 is MNHNY and CDR2 is SVGAGI (reference sequence). With V trimmed by 7 bases and J by 4 bases, 7 bases remained unmatched. The CDR3 length is 15 residues. CDR3 DNA: TGTGCCAGCACCCAACCGGACAGGGGGTACAATGAGCAGTTCTTC. Translated: CASTQPDRGYNEQFF.

This clone was seen more than once but under ten times. The chain joins TRBV19 to TRBJ2-3, with 8 bases that match TRBD2. The CDR3 is 16 amino acids. Looked up from germline, CDR1 is LNHDA and CDR2 is SQIVND (reference sequence). The V and J ends lost 1 base and 6 bases, in that order; junction bases with no gene match: 9. CDR3 coding DNA: TGTGCCAGTAGTATAGCACGGGAGGGCCCTGGGGATACGCAGTATTTT. Translated, it gives CASSIAREGPGDTQYF.

This chain uses TRBV11-2 with TRBJ2-7; maybe TRBD2 (6 bases). The CDR3 is 15 residues long. The V end was cut by 2 bases, the J end by 6 bases, with 17 bases between. Germline V gives CDR1 SGHAT, CDR2 FQNNGV. The chain's CDR3 is CASSLIPTGEGEQYF. CDR3 nucleotides: TGTGCCAGCAGCTTAATTCCGACGGGAGAGGGCGAGCAGTACTTC. The whole variable domain, filled in from reference TRBV11-2 and TRBJ2-7, reads EAGVAQSPRYKIIEKRQSVAFWCNPISGHATLYWYQQILGQGPKLLIQFQNNGVVDDSQLPKDRFSAERLKGVDSTLKIQPAKLEDSAVYLCASSLIPTGEGEQYFGPGTRLTVT.

The rearrangement uses TRBV28 and TRBJ2-4; TRBD1 agrees at 10 bases. The CDR3 contains 16 residues. V lost 3 bases to trimming and J lost 2 bases; unmatched junction nucleotides: 4. Germline V lookup: CDR1 MDHEN, CDR2 SYDVKM. The CDR3 here is CASSFGTGAPKNIQYF. The CDR3 bases are TGTGCCAGCAGTTTTGGGACAGGGGCGCCCAAAAACATTCAGTACTTC.

This sequence joins TRBV6-5 and TRBJ2-2; D is ambiguous. The CDR3 is 13 residues long. The V end was cut by 7 bases, the J end by 1 base, with 7 bases between. Germline V gene sequence: CDR1 MNHEY, CDR2 SVGAGI. The CDR3 DNA is TGTGCCAGCAACCCACAGAACACCGGGGAGCTGTTTTTT. Its protein product is CASNPQNTGELFF.

The chain recombines TRBV19 with TRBJ2-7; 9 bases are a match to TRBD1. The CDR3 covers 16 residues. The germline CDR1 and CDR2 sequences are LNHDA and SQIVND (reference sequence). The V gene end was trimmed by 5 bases and the J gene end by 4 bases; junction bases not matched to a gene: 12. CDR3 coding DNA: TGTGCCAGTAGTCCCCAAGGGGGACAGGGCAAGTACGAGCAGTACTTC. It specifies CASSPQGGQGKYEQYF.

J is TRBJ2-1 and V is TRBV10-1; D gene unclear. CDR3 length equals 14 residues. Germline loops: CDR1 WNHNN, CDR2 SYGVQD (reference sequence). Trimming pared 0 bases from V and 0 bases from J, leaving 3 bases between. DNA of the CDR3: TGCGCCAGCAGTGAGTCGAGCTCCTACAATGAGCAGTTCTTC. It is translated as CASSESSSYNEQFF.

This clone was seen more than once but under ten times. The chain combines TRBV7-3 with TRBJ1-1, with TRBD1 matching over 7 bases. The CDR3 runs 15 residues. The junction had 6 bases not matched to a gene; V was cut back by 2 bases and J by 3 bases. The germline CDR1 and CDR2 sequences are SGHTA and FQGTGA. CDR3 amino acids: CASSLREGAYTEAFF. The CDR3 DNA reads TGTGCCAGCAGCTTACGGGAGGGGGCTTACACTGAAGCTTTCTTT.

This clone showed up just a few times. The chain carries TRBV6-5 and TRBJ1-5; 8 bases map to TRBD1. The CDR3 runs to 15 residues. After removal of 6 bases from V and 4 bases from J, the junction contained 8 bases not matched to a gene. Germline CDR1 reads MNHEY; CDR2 reads SVGAGI. The CDR3 DNA reads as TGTGCCAGCAGGCCACAGGGGGAAGGAAATCAGCCCCAGCATTTT. It specifies CASRPQGEGNQPQHF.

The chain employs TRBV7-9 and TRBJ1-2; a possible D gene is TRBD1 (5 bases). Germline V gene sequence: CDR1 SEHNR, CDR2 FQNEAQ (reference sequence). The CDR3 totals 16 residues. Trimming took off 5 bases at V and 0 bases at J, with 16 bases between the two ends. The CDR3 reads CASSPPLMTANYGYTF. The CDR3 DNA follows: TGTGCCAGCAGCCCCCCTCTAATGACAGCTAACTATGGCTACACCTTC.

The chain links TRBV6-1 to TRBJ2-5, with TRBD2 matching 14 bases. Germline CDR1 and CDR2: MNHNS and SASEGT. The CDR3 spans 18 residues. The ends lost 4 bases at V and 1 base at J; junction bases unmatched: 8. The CDR3 region is CASSALWTSGGPQETQYF. The CDR3 DNA reads as TGTGCCAGCAGTGCTTTATGGACTAGCGGGGGGCCCCAAGAGACCCAGTACTTC.

V is TRBV2 and J is TRBJ2-3, with 8 positions matching TRBD2. The ends lost 7 bases at V and 4 bases at J; junction bases unmatched: 10. CDR3 size: 15 residues. Germline V lookup: CDR1 SNHLY, CDR2 FYNNEI. The CDR3 DNA reads as TGTGCCAGCAATCCCGGGACTAGTGATGCAGATACGCAGTATTTT. This translates into CASNPGTSDADTQYF.

This chain uses TRBV6-6 with TRBJ2-7; tentatively, D is TRBD2 (5 bases). CDR3 size: 14 residues. Trimming left V 4 bases short and J 1 base short, with 11 bases between. CDR1 is MNHNY, CDR2 SVGAGI, per germline (reference sequence). CDR3 amino acids: CASSSPDLSYEQYF. The DNA of the CDR3 is TGTGCCAGCAGTTCCCCGGACTTATCCTACGAGCAGTACTTC.

This chain links TRBV7-9 with TRBJ2-1; maybe TRBD2 (6 bases). From germline, CDR1 is SEHNR and CDR2 FQNEAQ (reference sequence). Trimming shortened V by 5 bases and J by 6 bases, and 11 bases separated the two germline ends. CDR3 length equals 13 residues. The CDR3 coding sequence is TGTGCCAGCAGCCGGGGACTCTTCAATGAGCAGTTCTTC. It is translated as CASSRGLFNEQFF.

This CDR3 reads CASRPSWDRGGQETQYF. CDR3 DNA sequence: TGTGCCAGCAGACCATCTTGGGACAGGGGTGGACAAGAGACCCAGTACTTC. The chain carries TRBV2 and TRBJ2-5; 10 bases align to TRBD1. Germline V lookup: CDR1 SNHLY, CDR2 FYNNEI. There are 17 residues in the CDR3. After removal of 6 bases from V and 2 bases from J, the junction contained 12 bases not matched to a gene.

The chain uses TRBV4-1 and TRBJ2-7; 13 nucleotides match TRBD2. The V and J ends lost 0 bases and 6 bases, in that order; junction bases with no gene match: 5. This CDR3 contains 16 residues. Germline values: CDR1 MGHRA, CDR2 YSYEKL. The chain's CDR3 is CASSQDPGLAGFEQYF. In DNA, the CDR3 is TGCGCCAGCAGCCAAGATCCGGGACTAGCGGGATTCGAGCAGTACTTC.

This clone was recorded only once. V usage is TRBV7-6 and J usage is TRBJ1-2; a weak D match, TRBD1 (5 bases). CDR1 SGHVS and CDR2 FNYEAQ come from the germline V gene. CDR3 length equals 15 residues. V shed 1 base and J shed 6 bases, with 15 bases lying between them. CDR3 DNA sequence: TGTGCCAGCAGCTTAGGGGATCAGGGCTGGAATGGCTACACCTTC. It translates to CASSLGDQGWNGYTF. The whole variable domain, remainder taken from reference TRBV7-6 and TRBJ1-2, is GAGVSQSPRYKVTKRGQDVALRCDPISGHVSLYWYRQALGQGPEFLTYFNYEAQQDKSGLPNDRFSAERPEGSISTLTIQRTEQRDSAMYRCASSLGDQGWNGYTFGSGTRLTVV.

This clone was observed a few times. DNA for the CDR3: TGTGCCAGTAGTCCGCGTACTTCGTCTGGAAACACCATATATTTT. This encodes CASSPRTSSGNTIYF. The chain links TRBV19 to TRBJ1-3; D not certain. The CDR3 has 15 amino acids. Germline V gene lookup returns CDR1 LNHDA and CDR2 SQIVND (reference sequence). V dropped 5 bases and J dropped 1 base, with 12 bases sitting between them.

This clone was picked up a small number of times. The V call is TRBV30, the J call TRBJ1-3; TRBD1 is a possible D gene (6 bases). CDR1 is GTSNPN and CDR2 is SVGIG in the germline V gene (reference sequence). Trimming removed 2 bases from V and 5 bases from J, with 13 bases in between. The CDR3 runs to 14 residues. In DNA form, the CDR3 reads TGTGCCTGGAGTTCTAAGGGGGAAAGAAACACCATATATTTT. Amino acid sequence: CAWSSKGERNTIYF.

About this clone: At one boundary the junction diverges from the germline segment, which might be a read error. This chain uses TRBV9 with TRBJ1-1, with TRBD1 identical over 9 bases. The CDR3 contains 13 residues. Germline V lookup: CDR1 SGDLS, CDR2 YYNGEE. The CDR3 reads CASSVIGTGGARF. The CDR3 bases are TGTGCCAGCAGCGTAATAGGTACAGGGGGCGCGAGGTTT.

The chain employs TRBV18 and TRBJ2-7, with D perhaps matching TRBD1 (6 bases). There are 15 residues in the CDR3. Germline CDR1 is KGHSH and CDR2 is LQKENI. V lost 3 bases and J lost 6, with 18 bases in between. This CDR3 reads CASSPSLGHSGEQYF. CDR3 bases: TGTGCCAGCTCACCGAGTCTGGGACATTCGGGCGAGCAGTACTTC.

The J gene is TRBJ2-3, the V gene TRBV5-1, with 15 bases matching TRBD2. V was clipped by 0 bases and J by 2 bases; unmatched bases: 1. CDR1 and CDR2 (germline): SGHRS, YFSETQ. This CDR3 contains 17 residues. The CDR3 spells CASSLGTSGGATDTQYF. Here the CDR3 DNA reads TGCGCCAGCAGCTTGGGGACTAGCGGGGGGGCCACAGATACGCAGTATTTT. The whole variable domain, filled in from reference TRBV5-1 and TRBJ2-3, reads KAGVTQTPRYLIKTRGQQVTLSCSPISGHRSVSWYQQTPGQGLQFLFEYFSETQRNKGNFPGRFSGRQFSNSRSEMNVSTLELGDSALYLCASSLGTSGGATDTQYFGPGTRLTVL.

CDR3 loop: CASSETGDYGYTF. CDR3 nucleotide sequence: TGTGCCAGCAGTGAAACTGGTGACTATGGCTACACCTTC. The rearrangement uses TRBV6-1 and TRBJ1-2; the D is unclear. Trimming took off 2 bases at V and 3 bases at J, with 7 bases between the two ends. This CDR3 has 13 residues. Germline CDR1 reads MNHNS; CDR2 reads SASEGT.

The chain combines TRBV5-1 with TRBJ2-3; TRBD2 is a possible D gene (5 bases). V lost 5 bases and J lost 2, with 15 bases in between. The germline gives CDR1 SGHRS, CDR2 YFSETQ. The CDR3 contains 15 residues. The CDR3 sequence: CASRGIGGYTDTQYF. The DNA of the CDR3 is TGCGCCAGCAGGGGAATTGGAGGCTACACAGATACGCAGTATTTT.